Listed below are T cell receptor beta chains from one sample, sequenced in a study of T cell responses to AZD1222 COVID-19 vaccine. TCRdb keeps only in-frame clones here, not all; method: immunoSEQ multiplex PCR. The table has about 150,000 clones, approximately 94% seen once. Material: peripheral blood, obtained on day 0 of AZD1222 vaccination. All receptors come from an adult in good health. Each CDR3 is given with its conserved first and last residue. D genes are given only for firm matches. Rows give clone size only sometimes, using once, few, many, or a class for an expanded clone.

abundance | j_gene | d_gene | v_gene | CDR3nt | CDR3aa
- | TRBJ2-7 | - | TRBV30 | TGTGCCTGGAGGGCGATACAGGGTTCTCCCTACGAGCAGTACTTC | CAWRAIQGSPYEQYF
- | TRBJ1-1 | - | TRBV19 | TGTGCCAGTAGTATTCTCCGGAACACTGAAGCTTTCTTT | CASSILRNTEAFF
- | TRBJ1-3 | - | TRBV11-3 | TGTGCCAGCAGCTCTGTCCGGGGGTCAACTGGAAACACCATATATTTT | CASSSVRGSTGNTIYF
- | TRBJ2-7 | - | TRBV5-5 | TGTGCCAGCAGCCCCACCGGGCCTTCAGCCCACGAGCAGTACTTC | CASSPTGPSAHEQYF
- | TRBJ1-5 | - | TRBV5-6 | TGTGCCAGCAGCTTGGGGTCAGACCAGCCCCAGCATTTT | CASSLGSDQPQHF
- | TRBJ1-2 | TRBD1 | TRBV19 | TGTGCCAGTAGTAGGTCCCGTGGGACAGGGGACTATGGCTACACCTTC | CASSRSRGTGDYGYTF
- | TRBJ1-3 | - | TRBV3-1/TRBV3-2 | TGTGCCAGCAGCCGAGGTTTAGGGACGCAAGGAAACACCATATATTTT | CASSRGLGTQGNTIYF
- | TRBJ2-7 | - | TRBV12-3/TRBV12-4 | TGTGCCAGCAGCTTTGGGGGTGTCGAGCAGTACTTC | CASSFGGVEQYF
- | TRBJ1-4 | - | TRBV2 | TGTGCCAGCAGCCAAGAGTCGGGAACGGAAAAACTGTTTTTT | CASSQESGTEKLFF
once | TRBJ2-3 | TRBD2 | TRBV9 | TGTGCCAGCAGCATAGCGGGGGGTCTCATTTTCACAGATACGCAGTATTTT | CASSIAGGLIFTDTQYF
once | TRBJ2-2 | - | TRBV5-1 | TGCGCCAGTCCCCACACCGGGGAGCTGTTTTTT | CASPHTGELFF
- | TRBJ1-1 | - | TRBV30 | TGTGCCTGGACCCAAATGGGAGGGACAGAAGCTTTCTTT | CAWTQMGGTEAFF
- | TRBJ2-7 | - | TRBV7-8 | TGTGCCAGCAGCTTGGACAGCCCCTACGAGCAGTACTTC | CASSLDSPYEQYF
- | TRBJ2-3 | - | TRBV7-3 | TGTGCCAGCAGCTTAGCGGATCATGATTGGGAGGATACGCAGTATTTT | CASSLADHDWEDTQYF
- | TRBJ1-4 | - | TRBV6-2/TRBV6-3 | TGTGCCAGCAGTTACTCGATAGAATTGACTAATGAAAAACTGTTTTTT | CASSYSIELTNEKLFF
- | TRBJ2-7 | TRBD2 | TRBV7-2 | TGTGCCAGCAGCTTATTCGGGGGGAACTACGAGCAGTACTTC | CASSLFGGNYEQYF
- | TRBJ1-1 | - | TRBV19 | TGTGCCAGTAGTTCCCCGGGACAAGAAGCTTTCTTT | CASSSPGQEAFF
- | TRBJ1-2 | - | TRBV4-2 | TGTGCCAGCAGCCAAGATCGCGGTTGGCAGGGAGATGGCTACACCTTC | CASSQDRGWQGDGYTF
- | TRBJ2-7 | TRBD1 | TRBV2 | TGTGCCAGCACCCTCGACAGGGGGTACTCCTACGAGCAGTACTTC | CASTLDRGYSYEQYF
- | TRBJ1-4 | - | TRBV7-9 | TGTGCCAGCAGCTTAGTCAGGGAACTGGCTAATGAAAAACTGTTTTTT | CASSLVRELANEKLFF
- | TRBJ1-5 | - | TRBV5-8 | TGTGCCAGCAGCCGCGGGTGGGGAAAGCAGCCCCAGCATTTT | CASSRGWGKQPQHF
once | TRBJ1-3 | - | TRBV6-5 | TGTGCCAGCAGTTACGGGGACCTCGGAAACACCATATATTTT | CASSYGDLGNTIYF
- | TRBJ2-7 | TRBD1 | TRBV10-3 | TGTGCCATCAGTGAGTTTAGATGGGACAGTGTCTACGAGCAGTACTTC | CAISEFRWDSVYEQYF
- | TRBJ1-2 | - | TRBV18 | TGTGCCAGCTCAGAAGACAGGTCCTACTATGGCTACACCTTC | CASSEDRSYYGYTF
- | TRBJ1-6 | TRBD1 | TRBV7-9 | TGTGCCAGCAGCCGAGGGACAGCGGGGGATGAACATAATTCACCCCTCCACTTT | CASSRGTAGDEHNSPLHF
- | TRBJ1-1 | - | TRBV4-3 | TGCGCCAGCAGCCAAGATGAGCGGGGCACTGAAGCTTTCTTT | CASSQDERGTEAFF
- | TRBJ2-1 | - | TRBV5-1 | TGCGCCAGCAGTCCAGAGACAGGTACCTACAATGAGCAGTTCTTC | CASSPETGTYNEQFF
- | TRBJ2-5 | - | TRBV30 | TGTGCCTGGGGGGGGGCACAGCAAGAGACCCAGTACTTC | CAWGGAQQETQYF
- | TRBJ2-2 | TRBD1 | TRBV28 | TGTGCCAGCAGTTCAGGACAGGGGCCCGGGGAGCTGTTTTTT | CASSSGQGPGELFF
- | TRBJ2-5 | - | TRBV7-3 | TGTGCCAGCAGCCTAGGGCAACAAGAGACCCAGTACTTC | CASSLGQQETQYF
- | TRBJ2-7 | - | TRBV7-9 | TGTGCCATAGGACGGATACCTTACGAGCAGTACTTC | CAIGRIPYEQYF
once | TRBJ1-1 | - | TRBV4-2 | TGTGCCAGCAGCCCCAAGGAAGGTAAGTCGGACACTGAAGCTTTCTTT | CASSPKEGKSDTEAFF
- | TRBJ2-7 | TRBD2 | TRBV4-1 | TGCGCCAGCAGTCCAGCGGGGGGACGACCTTACGAGCAGTACTTC | CASSPAGGRPYEQYF
few | TRBJ1-4 | - | TRBV2 | TGTGCCAGCAGTGTGTCGGGTTTACGGGGTGAAAAACTGTTTTTT | CASSVSGLRGEKLFF
- | TRBJ1-5 | TRBD1 | TRBV7-3 | TGTGCCAGCAGCCAATCGACAGGGAGGTGGAATCAGCCCCAGCATTTT | CASSQSTGRWNQPQHF
few | TRBJ2-7 | TRBD1 | TRBV4-3 | TGCGCCAGCAGCCAAGATCTAGGGGACAGGGTCTACGAGCAGTACTTC | CASSQDLGDRVYEQYF
- | TRBJ1-2 | TRBD1 | TRBV9 | TGTGCCAGCAGCCTTGGGACAGGGATAAACTATGGCTACACCTTC | CASSLGTGINYGYTF
- | TRBJ1-2 | - | TRBV2 | TGTGCCAGCAGGTCCGAAGGGAAGACCTACACCTTC | CASRSEGKTYTF
- | TRBJ2-7 | - | TRBV7-9 | TGTGCCAGCAGCTTATCGGGGCTCAACGAGCAGTACTTC | CASSLSGLNEQYF
- | TRBJ2-3 | - | TRBV5-1 | TGCGCCAGCAGCTTGGCCCGAGAGTCTGAAGATACGCAGTATTTT | CASSLARESEDTQYF
once | TRBJ2-2 | - | TRBV5-4 | TGTGCCAGCAGCTTGGCGGACAACACCGGGGAGCTGTTTTTT | CASSLADNTGELFF
- | TRBJ2-5 | - | TRBV28 | TGTGCCAGCAGCACAGTCCGGGTTCTGGAGACCCAGTACTTC | CASSTVRVLETQYF
- | TRBJ2-7 | TRBD1 | TRBV9 | TGTGCCAGCAGCGCGGACAGGCCGGCCGAGCAGTACTTC | CASSADRPAEQYF
- | TRBJ2-2 | - | TRBV4-3 | TGCGCCAGCAGCCGAGACAGGTTGGCCACCGGGGAGCTGTTTTTT | CASSRDRLATGELFF
- | TRBJ1-1 | - | TRBV12-3/TRBV12-4 | TGTGCCAGCAGTTTTCGGCCTGATGAAGCTTTCTTT | CASSFRPDEAFF
- | TRBJ1-5 | - | TRBV13 | TGTGCCAGCAGCTTTCTTCGTCAGCCCCAGCATTTT | CASSFLRQPQHF
- | TRBJ1-1 | TRBD1 | TRBV11-3 | TGTGCCAGCAGCTTAGTTGAGGGACAGACCACTGAAGCTTTCTTT | CASSLVEGQTTEAFF
- | TRBJ1-6 | - | TRBV6-5 | TGTGCCAGCAGTTACTCGTGGGTTGATTCACCCCTCCACTTT | CASSYSWVDSPLHF
- | TRBJ2-5 | - | TRBV19 | TGTGCCAGTAGTACCCGGGACCACTCCCGTGAGACCCAGTACTTC | CASSTRDHSRETQYF
- | TRBJ1-6 | - | TRBV7-2 | TGTGCCAGCAGCTTGGGGGACGTGGCGCCCCTCCACTTT | CASSLGDVAPLHF
- | TRBJ2-1 | TRBD1 | TRBV12-3/TRBV12-4 | TGTGCCAGCACCTTACAGGGGAATGAGCAGTTCTTC | CASTLQGNEQFF
- | TRBJ1-4 | TRBD1 | TRBV12-3/TRBV12-4 | TGTGCCAGCAGTTTAGTCCAGGGGGGAAAACTGTTTTTT | CASSLVQGGKLFF
- | TRBJ2-1 | TRBD2 | TRBV15 | TGTGCCACCAGCAGAGATTTTGAGCGGGGAGGTGAGCAGTTCTTC | CATSRDFERGGEQFF
once | TRBJ2-7 | - | TRBV11-2 | TGTGCCAGCAGCTTAGATACAGTCTACGAGCAGTACTTC | CASSLDTVYEQYF